One and the same sample provided the 3 T cell receptor beta chains below, sequenced in a study of T cells after posttransplantation cyclophosphamide (dated by TCRdb to between 2015 and 2016). Library generation was performed with the immunoSEQ multiplex PCR assay. TCRdb took this table from immuneACCESS and kept in-frame rearrangements with V and J called. Such tables lack part of the clones; where checked against another copy, unresolved V genes explain under half of the gap, and the rest is unexplained. The sample table shows 50,000 to 65,000 clones, and roughly 86% are seen once. The top ten clones comprise about 2.6% of the sample. The sample was PBMCs. The receptor source for this set is a man aged 30 to 45 with a blood cancer, CMV-positive, and with a related stem cell donor.

The table lists this clone with a few counts. The chain employs TRBV19 and TRBJ2-7; possibly TRBD1 for D (6 bases). Trimming shortened V by 6 bases and J by 2 bases, and 8 bases separated the two germline ends. The CDR3 spans 12 residues. From germline, CDR1 is LNHDA and CDR2 SQIVND (reference sequence). The CDR3 coding sequence is TGTGCCAGTAGCGGGGACACCTACGAGCAGTACTTC. It is translated as CASSGDTYEQYF.

V is TRBV13 and J is TRBJ1-1, with 7 positions matching TRBD1. Trimming cost V 5 bases and J 5 bases; bases outside gene matches: 11. Looked up from germline, CDR1 is PRHDT and CDR2 is FYEKMQ (reference sequence). The CDR3 covers 15 residues. The DNA of the CDR3 is TGTGCCAGCAGCCTTGGACAGGTCCAGCGGACTGAAGCTTTCTTT. This codes for CASSLGQVQRTEAFF.

This clone was seen only once. The chain uses TRBV30 and TRBJ2-4; no reliable D call. The CDR3 consists of 13 residues. V gave up 5 bases and J gave up 1 base, with 9 bases separating them. The germline CDR1 and CDR2 sequences are GTSNPN and SVGIG (reference sequence). The CDR3 sequence: CAWGWSAKNIQYF. CDR3 sequence (DNA): TGTGCCTGGGGCTGGTCGGCCAAAAACATTCAGTACTTC.